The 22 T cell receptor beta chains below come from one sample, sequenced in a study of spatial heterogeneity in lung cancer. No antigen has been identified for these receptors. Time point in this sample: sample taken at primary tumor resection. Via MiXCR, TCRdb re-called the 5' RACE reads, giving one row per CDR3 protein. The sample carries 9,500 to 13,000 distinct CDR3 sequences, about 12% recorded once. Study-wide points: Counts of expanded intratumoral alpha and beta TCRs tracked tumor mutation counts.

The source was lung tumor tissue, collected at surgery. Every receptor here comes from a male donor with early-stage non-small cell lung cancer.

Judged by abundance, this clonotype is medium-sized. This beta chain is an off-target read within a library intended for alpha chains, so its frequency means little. The CDR3 is CASSLEAGDRGYEQYF. CDR3 in DNA: TGTGCCAGCAGCTTAGAGGCCGGGGACAGGGGCTACGAGCAGTACTTC. This rearrangement joins TRBV7-8 to TRBJ2-7; 10 bases align to TRBD1. Trimming cost V 1 base and J 3 bases; bases outside gene matches: 6. The length of the CDR3 is 16 residues. Germline assignment: CDR1 SGHVS and CDR2 FQNEAQ.

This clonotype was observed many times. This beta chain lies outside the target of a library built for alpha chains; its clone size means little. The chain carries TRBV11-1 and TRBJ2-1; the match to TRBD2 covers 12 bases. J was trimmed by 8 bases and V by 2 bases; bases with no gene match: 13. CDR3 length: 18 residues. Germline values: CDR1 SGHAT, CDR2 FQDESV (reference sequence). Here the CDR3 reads CASSLQGLAGSVYDEQFF. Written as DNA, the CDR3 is TGTGCCAGCAGCTTACAAGGACTAGCGGGATCAGTTTACGATGAGCAGTTCTTC. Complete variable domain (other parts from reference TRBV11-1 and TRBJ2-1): EAEVAQSPRYKITEKSQAVAFWCDPISGHATLYWYRQILGQGPELLVQFQDESVVDDSQLPKDRFSAERLKGVDSTLKIQPAELGDSAMYLCASSLQGLAGSVYDEQFFGPGTRLTVL.

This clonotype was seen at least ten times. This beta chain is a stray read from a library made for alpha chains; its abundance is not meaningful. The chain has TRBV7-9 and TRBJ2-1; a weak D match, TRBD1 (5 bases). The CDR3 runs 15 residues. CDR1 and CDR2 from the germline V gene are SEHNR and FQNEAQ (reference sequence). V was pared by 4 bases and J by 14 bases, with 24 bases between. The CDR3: CASSSDIGHSVSEFF. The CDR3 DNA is TGTGCCAGCAGCTCGGACATAGGGCATAGTGTCTCGGAGTTCTTC.

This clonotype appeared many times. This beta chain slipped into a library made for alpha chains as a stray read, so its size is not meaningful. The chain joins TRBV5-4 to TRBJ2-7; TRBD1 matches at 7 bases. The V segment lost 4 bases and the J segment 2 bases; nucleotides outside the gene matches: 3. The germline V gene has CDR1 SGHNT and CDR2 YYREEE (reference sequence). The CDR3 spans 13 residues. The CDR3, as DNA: TGTGCCAGCAGCGCCGGGACAGCCTACGAGCAGTACTTC. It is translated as CASSAGTAYEQYF. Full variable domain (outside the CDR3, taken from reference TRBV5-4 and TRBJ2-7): ETGVTQSPTHLIKTRGQQVTLRCSSQSGHNTVSWYQQALGQGPQFIFQYYREEENGRGNFPPRFSGLQFPNYSSELNVNALELDDSALYLCASSAGTAYEQYFGPGTRLTVT.

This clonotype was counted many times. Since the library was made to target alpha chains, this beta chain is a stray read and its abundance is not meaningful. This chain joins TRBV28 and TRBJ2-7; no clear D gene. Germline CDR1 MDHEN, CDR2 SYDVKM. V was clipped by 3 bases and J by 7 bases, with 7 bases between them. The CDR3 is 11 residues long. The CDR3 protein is CASSFVEEQYF. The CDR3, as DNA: TGTGCCAGCAGTTTTGTAGAGGAGCAGTACTTC.

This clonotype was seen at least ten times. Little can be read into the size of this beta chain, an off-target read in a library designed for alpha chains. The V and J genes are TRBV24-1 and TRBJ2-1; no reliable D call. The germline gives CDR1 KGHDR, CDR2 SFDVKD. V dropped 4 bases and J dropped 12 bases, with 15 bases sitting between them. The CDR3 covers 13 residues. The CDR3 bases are TGTGCCACCAGTGACCCCTCGGGTTTATCGCAGTTCTTC. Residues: CATSDPSGLSQFF.

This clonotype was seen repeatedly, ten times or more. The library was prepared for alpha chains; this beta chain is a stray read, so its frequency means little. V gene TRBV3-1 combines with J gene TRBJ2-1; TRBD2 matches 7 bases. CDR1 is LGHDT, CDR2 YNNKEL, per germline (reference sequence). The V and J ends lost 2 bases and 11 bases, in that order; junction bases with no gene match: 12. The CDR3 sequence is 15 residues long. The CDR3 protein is CASSQPGGYNEKQFF. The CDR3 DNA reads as TGTGCCAGCAGCCAACCGGGAGGATACAATGAAAAGCAGTTCTTC.

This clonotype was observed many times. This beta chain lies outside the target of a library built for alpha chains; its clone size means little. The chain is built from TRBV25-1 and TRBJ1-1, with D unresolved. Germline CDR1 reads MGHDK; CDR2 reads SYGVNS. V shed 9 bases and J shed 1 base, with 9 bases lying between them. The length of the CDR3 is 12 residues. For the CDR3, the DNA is TGTGCCAGTCAGTATTCGAACACTGAAGCTTTCTTT. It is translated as CASQYSNTEAFF.

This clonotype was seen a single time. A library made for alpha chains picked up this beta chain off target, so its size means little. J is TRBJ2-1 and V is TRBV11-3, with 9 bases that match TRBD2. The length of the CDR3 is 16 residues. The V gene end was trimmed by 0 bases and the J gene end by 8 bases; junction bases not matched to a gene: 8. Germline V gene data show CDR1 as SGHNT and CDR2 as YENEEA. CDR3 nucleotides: TGTGCCAGCAGCTTAGATGAGGGACTAGCATCGCATGAGCAGTTCTTC. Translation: CASSLDEGLASHEQFF.

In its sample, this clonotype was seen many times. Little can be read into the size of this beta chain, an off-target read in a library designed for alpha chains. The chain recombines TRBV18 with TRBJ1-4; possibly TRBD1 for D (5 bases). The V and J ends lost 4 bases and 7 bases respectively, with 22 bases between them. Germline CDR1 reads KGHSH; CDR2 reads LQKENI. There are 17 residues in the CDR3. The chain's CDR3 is CASSLYVRDGFSEKLFF. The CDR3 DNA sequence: TGTGCCAGCTCACTCTACGTACGGGACGGCTTCAGTGAAAAACTGTTTTTT.

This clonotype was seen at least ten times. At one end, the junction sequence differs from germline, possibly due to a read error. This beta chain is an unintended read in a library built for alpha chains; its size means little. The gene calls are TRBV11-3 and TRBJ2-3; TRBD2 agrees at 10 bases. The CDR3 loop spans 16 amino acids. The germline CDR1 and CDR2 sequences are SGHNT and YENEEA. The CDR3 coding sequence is TGTGCCAGCAGCTTAGAAATCAGTCTAGCGGGAGATGTATTGGATTTT. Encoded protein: CASSLEISLAGDVLDF.

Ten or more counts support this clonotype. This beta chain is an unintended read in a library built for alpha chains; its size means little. DNA of the CDR3: TGTGCCAGCAGCCCATCATGGGGGGGAGTGAACTATGGCTACACCTTC. Its translation is CASSPSWGGVNYGYTF. V is TRBV11-3 and J is TRBJ1-2; possibly TRBD1 for D (5 bases). The germline V gene encodes CDR1 SGHNT and CDR2 YENEEA. The CDR3 contains 16 residues. Trimming stripped 5 bases from V and 2 bases from J, with 18 bases between.

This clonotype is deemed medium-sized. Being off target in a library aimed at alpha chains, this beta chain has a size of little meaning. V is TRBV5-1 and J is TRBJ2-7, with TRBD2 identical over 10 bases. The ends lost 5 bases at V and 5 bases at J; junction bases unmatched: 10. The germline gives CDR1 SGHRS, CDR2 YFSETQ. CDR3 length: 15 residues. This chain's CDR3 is CASRLLAGGLNEQYF. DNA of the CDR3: TGCGCCAGCAGGTTATTAGCGGGAGGTTTAAACGAGCAGTACTTC.

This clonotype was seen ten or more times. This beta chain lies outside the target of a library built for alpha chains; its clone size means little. Here the CDR3 reads CASSEQGWYSPLHF. The CDR3 DNA reads as TGTGCCAGCAGTGAACAGGGGTGGTATTCACCCCTCCACTTT. The chain is built from TRBV12-3 or TRBV12-4 and TRBJ1-6, with 7 bases lining up with TRBD1. V lost 5 bases, J lost 8 bases, and 6 bases stayed unmatched. The CDR3 covers 14 residues.

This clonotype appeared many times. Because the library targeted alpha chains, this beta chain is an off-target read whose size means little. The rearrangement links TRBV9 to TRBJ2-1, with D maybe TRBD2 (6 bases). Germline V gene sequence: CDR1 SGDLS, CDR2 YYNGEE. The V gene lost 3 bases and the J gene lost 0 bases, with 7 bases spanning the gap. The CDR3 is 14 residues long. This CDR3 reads CASSDGGSYNEQFF. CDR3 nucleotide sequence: TGTGCCAGCAGCGACGGGGGCTCCTACAATGAGCAGTTCTTC.

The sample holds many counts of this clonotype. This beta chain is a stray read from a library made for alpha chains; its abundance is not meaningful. The CDR3 loop reads CATSRKRLADEQYF. In DNA, the CDR3 is TGTGCCACCAGCAGAAAAAGACTTGCTGACGAGCAGTACTTC. The J gene is TRBJ2-7, the V gene TRBV15; D ambiguous. Germline V gives CDR1 LNHNV, CDR2 YYDKDF (reference sequence). This CDR3 contains 14 residues. Trimming took 2 bases from V and 5 from J, leaving 13 bases between them.

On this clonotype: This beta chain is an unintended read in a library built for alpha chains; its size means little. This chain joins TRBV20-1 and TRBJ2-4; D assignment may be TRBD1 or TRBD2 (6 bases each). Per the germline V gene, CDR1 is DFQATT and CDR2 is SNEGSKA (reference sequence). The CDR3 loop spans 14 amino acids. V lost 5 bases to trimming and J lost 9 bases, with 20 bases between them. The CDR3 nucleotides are TGCAGTGCTTCTGGGGGACACCCGGAGGGCATTCAGTACTTC. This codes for CSASGGHPEGIQYF.

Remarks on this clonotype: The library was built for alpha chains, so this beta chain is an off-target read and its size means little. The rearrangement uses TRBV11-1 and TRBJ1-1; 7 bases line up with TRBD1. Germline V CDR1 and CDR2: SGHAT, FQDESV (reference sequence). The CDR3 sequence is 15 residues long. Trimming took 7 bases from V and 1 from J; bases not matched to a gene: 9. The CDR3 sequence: CASIRAGTANTEAFF. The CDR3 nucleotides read TGTGCCAGCATAAGGGCGGGGACAGCGAACACTGAAGCTTTCTTT. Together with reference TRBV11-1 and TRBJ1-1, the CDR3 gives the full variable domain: EAEVAQSPRYKITEKSQAVAFWCDPISGHATLYWYRQILGQGPELLVQFQDESVVDDSQLPKDRFSAERLKGVDSTLKIQPAELGDSAMYLCASIRAGTANTEAFFGQGTRLTVV.

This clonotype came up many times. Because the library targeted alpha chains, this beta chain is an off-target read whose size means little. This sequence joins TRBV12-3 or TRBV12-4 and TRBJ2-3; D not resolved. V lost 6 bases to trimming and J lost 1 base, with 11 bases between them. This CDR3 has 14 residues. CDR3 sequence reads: CASSPSAGTDTQYF. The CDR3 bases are TGTGCCAGCAGCCCGTCCGCTGGCACAGATACGCAGTATTTT.

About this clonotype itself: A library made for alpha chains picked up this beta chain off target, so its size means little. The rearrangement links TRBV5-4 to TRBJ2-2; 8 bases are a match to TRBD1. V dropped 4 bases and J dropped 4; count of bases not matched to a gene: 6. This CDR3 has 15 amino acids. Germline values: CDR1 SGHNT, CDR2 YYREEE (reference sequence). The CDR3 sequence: CASSSRTGSTGELFF. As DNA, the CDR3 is TGTGCCAGCAGCAGCCGGACAGGGAGCACCGGGGAGCTGTTTTTT.

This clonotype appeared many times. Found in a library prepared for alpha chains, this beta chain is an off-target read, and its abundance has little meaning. This CDR3 is CASSGQIYSNQPQHF. The CDR3 region has the DNA TGTGCCAGCAGCGGACAGATCTATAGCAATCAGCCCCAGCATTTT. The chain employs TRBV28 and TRBJ1-5, with D maybe TRBD1 (6 bases). CDR1 MDHEN and CDR2 SYDVKM come from the germline V gene. CDR3 length equals 15 residues. Trimming shortened V by 6 bases and J by 0 bases, and 12 bases separated the two germline ends.

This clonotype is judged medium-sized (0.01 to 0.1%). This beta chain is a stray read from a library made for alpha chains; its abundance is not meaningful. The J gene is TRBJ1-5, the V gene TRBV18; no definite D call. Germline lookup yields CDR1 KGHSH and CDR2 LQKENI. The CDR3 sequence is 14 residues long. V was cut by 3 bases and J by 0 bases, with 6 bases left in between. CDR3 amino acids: CASSPGISNQPQHF. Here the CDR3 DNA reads TGTGCCAGCTCACCGGGTATTAGCAATCAGCCCCAGCATTTT.